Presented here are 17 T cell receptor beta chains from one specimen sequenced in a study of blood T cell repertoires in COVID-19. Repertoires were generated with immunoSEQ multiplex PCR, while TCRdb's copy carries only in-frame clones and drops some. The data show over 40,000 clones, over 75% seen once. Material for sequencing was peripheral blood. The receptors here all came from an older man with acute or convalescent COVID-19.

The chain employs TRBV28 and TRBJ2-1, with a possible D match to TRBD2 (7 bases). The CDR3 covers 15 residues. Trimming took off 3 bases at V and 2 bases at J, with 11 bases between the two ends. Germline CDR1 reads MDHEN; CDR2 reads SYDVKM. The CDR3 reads CASSLGGGPYNEQFF. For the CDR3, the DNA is TGTGCCAGCAGTTTGGGGGGGGGCCCCTACAATGAGCAGTTCTTC.

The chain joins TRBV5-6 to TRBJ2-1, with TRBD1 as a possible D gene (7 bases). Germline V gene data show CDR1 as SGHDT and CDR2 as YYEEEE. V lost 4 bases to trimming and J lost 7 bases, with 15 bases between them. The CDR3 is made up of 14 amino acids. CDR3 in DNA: TGTGCCAGCAGCCGTCAGGGGGGCCGGAATGAGCAGTTCTTC. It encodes CASSRQGGRNEQFF.

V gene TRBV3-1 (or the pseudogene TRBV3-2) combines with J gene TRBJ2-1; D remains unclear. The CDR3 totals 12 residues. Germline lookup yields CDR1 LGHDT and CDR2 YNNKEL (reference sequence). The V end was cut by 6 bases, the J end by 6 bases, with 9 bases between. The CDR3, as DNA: TGTGCCAGCAGTTTTAGCAGCAATGAGCAGTTCTTC. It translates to CASSFSSNEQFF.

CDR3 nucleotides: TGTGCCAGCAGACAGGGTCAATACGAGCAGTACTTC. It translates to CASRQGQYEQYF. This chain joins TRBV28 and TRBJ2-7; a possible D gene is TRBD1 (6 bases). Trimming took off 6 bases at V and 4 bases at J, with 10 bases between the two ends. Per the germline V gene, CDR1 is MDHEN and CDR2 is SYDVKM. The CDR3 has 12 amino acids.

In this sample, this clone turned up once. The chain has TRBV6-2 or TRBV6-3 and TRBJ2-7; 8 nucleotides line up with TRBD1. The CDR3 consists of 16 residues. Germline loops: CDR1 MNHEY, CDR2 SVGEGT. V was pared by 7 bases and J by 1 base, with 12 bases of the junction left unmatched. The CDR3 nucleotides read TGTGCCAGCAACCCCAGAGGACAGGGTAGGTCCTACGAGCAGTACTTC. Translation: CASNPRGQGRSYEQYF.

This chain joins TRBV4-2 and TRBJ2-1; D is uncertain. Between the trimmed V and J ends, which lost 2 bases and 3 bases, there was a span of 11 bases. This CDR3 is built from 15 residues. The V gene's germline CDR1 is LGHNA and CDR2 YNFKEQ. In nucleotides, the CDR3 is TGTGCCAGCAGCCAACGAGCCCCAATCTACAATGAGCAGTTCTTC. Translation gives CASSQRAPIYNEQFF.

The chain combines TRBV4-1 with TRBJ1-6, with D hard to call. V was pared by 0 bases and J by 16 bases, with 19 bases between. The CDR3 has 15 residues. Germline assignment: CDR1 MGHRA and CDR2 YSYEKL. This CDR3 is CASSQDAAGRPGLHF. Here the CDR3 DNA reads TGCGCCAGCAGCCAAGATGCAGCAGGCCGGCCGGGGCTCCACTTT.

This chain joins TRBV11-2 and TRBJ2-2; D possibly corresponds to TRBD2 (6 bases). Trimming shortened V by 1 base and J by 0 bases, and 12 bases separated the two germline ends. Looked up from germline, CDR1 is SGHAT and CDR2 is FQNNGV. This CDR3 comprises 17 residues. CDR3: CASSLGGVWTNTGELFF. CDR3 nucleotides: TGTGCCAGCAGCTTAGGGGGGGTATGGACGAACACCGGGGAGCTGTTTTTT.

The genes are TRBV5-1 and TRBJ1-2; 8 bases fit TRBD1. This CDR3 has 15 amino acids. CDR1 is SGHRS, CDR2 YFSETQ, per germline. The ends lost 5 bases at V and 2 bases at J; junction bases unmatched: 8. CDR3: CASSTGTGINYGYTF. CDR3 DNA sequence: TGCGCCAGCAGTACCGGGACAGGTATAAACTATGGCTACACCTTC.

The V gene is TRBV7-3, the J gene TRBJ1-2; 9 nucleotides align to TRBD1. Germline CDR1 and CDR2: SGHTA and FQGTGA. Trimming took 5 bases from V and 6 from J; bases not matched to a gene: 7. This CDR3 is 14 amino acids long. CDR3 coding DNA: TGTGCCAGCAGCCCAGGACAGGGGAGACATGGCTACACCTTC. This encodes CASSPGQGRHGYTF.

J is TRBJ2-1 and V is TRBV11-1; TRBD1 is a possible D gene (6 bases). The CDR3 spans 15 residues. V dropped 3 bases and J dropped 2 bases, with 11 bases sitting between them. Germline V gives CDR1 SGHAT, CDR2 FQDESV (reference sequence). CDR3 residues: CASSFDRHTYNEQFF. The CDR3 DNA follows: TGTGCCAGCAGCTTCGACAGGCACACCTACAATGAGCAGTTCTTC.

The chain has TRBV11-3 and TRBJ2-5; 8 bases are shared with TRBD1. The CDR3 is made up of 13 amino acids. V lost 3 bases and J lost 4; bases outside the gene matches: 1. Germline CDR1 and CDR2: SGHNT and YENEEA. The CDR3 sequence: CASSFDRGETQYF. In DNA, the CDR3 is TGTGCCAGCAGCTTTGACAGGGGAGAGACCCAGTACTTC. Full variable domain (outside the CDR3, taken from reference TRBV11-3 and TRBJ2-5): EAGVVQSPRYKIIEKKQPVAFWCNPISGHNTLYWYLQNLGQGPELLIRYENEEAVDDSQLPKDRFSAERLKGVDSTLKIQPAELGDSAVYLCASSFDRGETQYFGPGTRLLVL.

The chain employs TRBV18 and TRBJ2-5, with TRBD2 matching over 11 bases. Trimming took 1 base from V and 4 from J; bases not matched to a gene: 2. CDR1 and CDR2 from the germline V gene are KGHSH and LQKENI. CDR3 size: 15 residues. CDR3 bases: TGTGCCAGCTCACCACTAGCGGGGGGGCCAGAGACCCAGTACTTC. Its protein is CASSPLAGGPETQYF.

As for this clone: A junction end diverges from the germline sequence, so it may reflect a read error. This chain's CDR3 is CASSHRRTTHYDYTF. The DNA for the CDR3 is TGTGCCAGCAGCCACCGGCGGACAACTCACTATGACTACACCTTC. The V gene is TRBV27, the J gene TRBJ1-2, with a possible D match to TRBD1 (5 bases). The length of the CDR3 is 15 residues. Looked up from germline, CDR1 is MNHEY and CDR2 is SMNVEV (reference sequence).

CDR3 protein: CASSQRRPSSYNSPLHF. The CDR3, as DNA: TGTGCCAGCAGCCAACGCCGCCCGAGCTCCTATAATTCACCCCTCCACTTT. V usage is TRBV2 and J usage is TRBJ1-6; D gene uncertain. Trimming cost V 6 bases and J 0 bases, with 15 bases left between them. Looked up from germline, CDR1 is SNHLY and CDR2 is FYNNEI. The CDR3 length is 17 residues.

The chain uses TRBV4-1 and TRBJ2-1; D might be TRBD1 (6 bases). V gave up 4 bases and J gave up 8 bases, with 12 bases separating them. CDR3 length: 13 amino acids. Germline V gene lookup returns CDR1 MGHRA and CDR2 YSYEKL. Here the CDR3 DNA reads TGCGCCAGCAGCCCACTACAGGGCTATGAGCAGTTCTTC. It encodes CASSPLQGYEQFF.

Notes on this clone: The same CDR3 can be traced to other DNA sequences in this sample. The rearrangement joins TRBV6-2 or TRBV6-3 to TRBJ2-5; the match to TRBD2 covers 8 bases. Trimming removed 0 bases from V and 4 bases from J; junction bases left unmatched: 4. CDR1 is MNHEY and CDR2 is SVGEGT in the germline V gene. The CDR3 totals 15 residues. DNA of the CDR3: TGTGCCAGCAGTTACTCAGGTCTAGCGGGAGAGACCCAGTACTTC. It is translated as CASSYSGLAGETQYF.